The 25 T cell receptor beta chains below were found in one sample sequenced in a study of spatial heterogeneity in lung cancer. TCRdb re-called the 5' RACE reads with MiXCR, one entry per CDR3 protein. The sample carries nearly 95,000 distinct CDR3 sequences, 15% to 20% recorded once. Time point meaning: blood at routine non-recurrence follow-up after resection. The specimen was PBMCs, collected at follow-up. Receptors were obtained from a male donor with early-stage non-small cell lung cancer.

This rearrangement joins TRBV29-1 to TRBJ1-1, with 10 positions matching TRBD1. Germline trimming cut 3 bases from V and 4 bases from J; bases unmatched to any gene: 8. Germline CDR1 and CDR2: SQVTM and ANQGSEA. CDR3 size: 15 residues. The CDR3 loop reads CSVDRRQGASTEAFF. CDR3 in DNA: TGCAGCGTTGATAGACGACAGGGGGCGTCCACTGAAGCTTTCTTT.

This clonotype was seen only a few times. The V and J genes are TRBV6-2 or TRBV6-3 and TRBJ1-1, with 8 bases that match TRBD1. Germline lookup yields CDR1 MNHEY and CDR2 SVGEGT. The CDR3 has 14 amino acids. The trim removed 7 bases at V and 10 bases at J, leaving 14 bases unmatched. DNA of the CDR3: TGTGCCAGCAAGAACCCTTGGACAGGGAAGGGAGCTTTCTTT. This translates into CASKNPWTGKGAFF.

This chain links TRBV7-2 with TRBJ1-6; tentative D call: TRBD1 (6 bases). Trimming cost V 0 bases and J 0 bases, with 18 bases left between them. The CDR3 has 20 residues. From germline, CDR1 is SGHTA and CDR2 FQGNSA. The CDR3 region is CASSLATNSRGSSYNSPLHF. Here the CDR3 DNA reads TGTGCCAGCAGCTTAGCCACCAATAGTAGGGGGAGCTCCTATAATTCACCCCTCCACTTT. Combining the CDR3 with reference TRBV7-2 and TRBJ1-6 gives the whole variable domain GAGVSQSPSNKVTEKGKDVELRCDPISGHTALYWYRQSLGQGLEFLIYFQGNSAPDKSGLPSDRFSAERTGGSVSTLTIQRTQQEDSAVYLCASSLATNSRGSSYNSPLHFGNGTRLTVT.

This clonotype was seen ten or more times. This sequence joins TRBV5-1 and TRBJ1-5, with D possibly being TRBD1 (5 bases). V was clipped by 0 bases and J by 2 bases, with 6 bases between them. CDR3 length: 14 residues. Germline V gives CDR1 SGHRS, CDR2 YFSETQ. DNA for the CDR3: TGCGCCAGCAGCTTGGTAGGGGGCAATCAGCCCCAGCATTTT. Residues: CASSLVGGNQPQHF.

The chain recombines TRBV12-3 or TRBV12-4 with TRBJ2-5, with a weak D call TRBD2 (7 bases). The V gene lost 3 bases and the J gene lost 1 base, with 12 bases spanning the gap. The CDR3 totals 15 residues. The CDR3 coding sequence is TGTGCCAGCAGTTTGAGGGGGGGGATCCAAGAGACCCAGTACTTC. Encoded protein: CASSLRGGIQETQYF.

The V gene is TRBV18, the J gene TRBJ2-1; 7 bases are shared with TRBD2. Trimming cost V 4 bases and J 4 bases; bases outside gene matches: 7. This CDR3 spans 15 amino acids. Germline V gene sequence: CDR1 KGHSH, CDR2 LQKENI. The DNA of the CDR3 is TGTGCCAGCTCACAGGCGGGACTACCGTACAATGAGCAGTTCTTC. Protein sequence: CASSQAGLPYNEQFF.

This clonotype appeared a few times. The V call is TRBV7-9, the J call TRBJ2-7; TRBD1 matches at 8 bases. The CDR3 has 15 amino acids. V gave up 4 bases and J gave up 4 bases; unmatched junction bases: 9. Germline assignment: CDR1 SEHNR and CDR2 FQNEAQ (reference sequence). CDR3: CASSSSQGARYEQYF. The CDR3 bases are TGTGCCAGCAGCTCCTCCCAGGGGGCGCGGTACGAGCAGTACTTC. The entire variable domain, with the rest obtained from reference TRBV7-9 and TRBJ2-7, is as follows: DTGVSQNPRHKITKRGQNVTFRCDPISEHNRLYWYRQTLGQGPEFLTYFQNEAQLEKSRLLSDRFSAERPKGSFSTLEIQRTEQGDSAMYLCASSSSQGARYEQYFGPGTRLTVT.

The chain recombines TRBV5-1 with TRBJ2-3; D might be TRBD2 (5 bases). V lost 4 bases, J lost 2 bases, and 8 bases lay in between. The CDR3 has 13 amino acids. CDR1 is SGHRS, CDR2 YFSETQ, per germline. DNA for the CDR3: TGCGCCAGCAGCGACGGGGACACAGATACGCAGTATTTT. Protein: CASSDGDTDTQYF.

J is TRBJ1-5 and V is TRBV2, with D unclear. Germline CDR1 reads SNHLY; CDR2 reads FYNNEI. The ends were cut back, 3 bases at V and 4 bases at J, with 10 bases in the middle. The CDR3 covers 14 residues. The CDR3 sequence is CASSDPRMNQPQHF. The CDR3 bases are TGTGCCAGCAGTGATCCCAGGATGAATCAGCCCCAGCATTTT.

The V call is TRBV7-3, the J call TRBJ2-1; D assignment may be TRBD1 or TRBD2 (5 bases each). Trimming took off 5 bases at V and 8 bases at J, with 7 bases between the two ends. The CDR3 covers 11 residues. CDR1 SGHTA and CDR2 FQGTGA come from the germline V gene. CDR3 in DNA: TGTGCCAGCAGCGTGGGGGATGAGCAGTTCTTC. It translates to CASSVGDEQFF.

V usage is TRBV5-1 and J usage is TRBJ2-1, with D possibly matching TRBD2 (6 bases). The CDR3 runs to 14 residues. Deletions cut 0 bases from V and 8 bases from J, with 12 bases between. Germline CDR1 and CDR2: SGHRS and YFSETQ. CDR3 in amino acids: CASSLELARDEQFF. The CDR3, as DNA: TGCGCCAGCAGCTTGGAGCTAGCGCGGGATGAGCAGTTCTTC.

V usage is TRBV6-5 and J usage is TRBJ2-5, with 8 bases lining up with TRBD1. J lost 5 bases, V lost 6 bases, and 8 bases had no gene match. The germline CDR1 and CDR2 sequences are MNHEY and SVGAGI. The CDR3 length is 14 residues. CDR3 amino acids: CASRKTGAGETQYF. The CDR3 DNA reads TGTGCCAGCAGGAAGACAGGGGCGGGCGAGACCCAGTACTTC.

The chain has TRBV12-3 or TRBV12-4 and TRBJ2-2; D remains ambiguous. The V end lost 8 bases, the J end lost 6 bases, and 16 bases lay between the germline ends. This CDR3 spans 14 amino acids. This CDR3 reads CASVPNGVSGELFF. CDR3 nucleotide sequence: TGTGCCAGCGTCCCAAATGGTGTATCCGGGGAGCTGTTTTTT.

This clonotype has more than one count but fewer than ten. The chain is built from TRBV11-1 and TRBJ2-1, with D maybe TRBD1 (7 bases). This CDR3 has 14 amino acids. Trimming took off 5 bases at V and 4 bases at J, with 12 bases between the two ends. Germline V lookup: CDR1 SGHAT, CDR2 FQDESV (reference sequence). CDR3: CASSRQGGYNEQFF. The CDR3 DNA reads TGTGCCAGCAGCCGACAGGGAGGTTACAATGAGCAGTTCTTC.

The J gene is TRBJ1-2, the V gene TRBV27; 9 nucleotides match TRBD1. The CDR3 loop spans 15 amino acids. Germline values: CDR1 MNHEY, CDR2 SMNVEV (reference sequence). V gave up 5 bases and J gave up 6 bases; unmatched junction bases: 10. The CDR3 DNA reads TGTGCCAGCAGTCACCACAGGGGGCAATACGATGGCTACACCTTC. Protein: CASSHHRGQYDGYTF.

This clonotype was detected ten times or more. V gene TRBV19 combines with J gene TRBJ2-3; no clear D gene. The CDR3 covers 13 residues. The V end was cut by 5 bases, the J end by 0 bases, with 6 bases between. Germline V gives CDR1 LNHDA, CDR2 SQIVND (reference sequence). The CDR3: CASSLLSTDTQYF. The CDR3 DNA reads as TGTGCCAGTAGTCTTCTTAGCACAGATACGCAGTATTTT.

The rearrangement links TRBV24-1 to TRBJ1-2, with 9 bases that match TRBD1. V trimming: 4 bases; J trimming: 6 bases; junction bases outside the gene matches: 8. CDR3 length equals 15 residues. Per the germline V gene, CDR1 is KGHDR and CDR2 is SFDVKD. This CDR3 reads CATSDRGTGSNGYTF. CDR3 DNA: TGTGCCACCAGTGACCGAGGGACAGGGAGTAATGGCTACACCTTC.

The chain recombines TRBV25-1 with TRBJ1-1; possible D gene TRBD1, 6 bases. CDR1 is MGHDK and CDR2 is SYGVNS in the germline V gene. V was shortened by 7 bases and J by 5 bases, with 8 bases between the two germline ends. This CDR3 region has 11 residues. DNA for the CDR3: TGTGCCAGCACCAGGGGAACTGAAGCTTTCTTT. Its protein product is CASTRGTEAFF.

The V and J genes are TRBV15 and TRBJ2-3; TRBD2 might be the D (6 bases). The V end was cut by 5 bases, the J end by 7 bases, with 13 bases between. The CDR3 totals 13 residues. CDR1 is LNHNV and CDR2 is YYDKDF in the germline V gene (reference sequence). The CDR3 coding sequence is TGTGCCACCAGCCCCCGGGACTCTAATACGCAGTATTTT. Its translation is CATSPRDSNTQYF.

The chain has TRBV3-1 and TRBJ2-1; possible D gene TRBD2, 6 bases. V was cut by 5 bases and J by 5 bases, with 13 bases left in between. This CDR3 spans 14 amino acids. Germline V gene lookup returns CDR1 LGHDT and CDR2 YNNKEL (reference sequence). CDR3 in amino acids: CASSEAGRNNEQFF. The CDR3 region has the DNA TGTGCCAGCAGCGAGGCAGGGAGGAACAATGAGCAGTTCTTC.

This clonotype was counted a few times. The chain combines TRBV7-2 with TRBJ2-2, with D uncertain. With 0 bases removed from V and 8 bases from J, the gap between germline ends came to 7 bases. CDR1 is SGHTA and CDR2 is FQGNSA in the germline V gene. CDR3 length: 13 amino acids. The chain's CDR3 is CASSLARVGELFF. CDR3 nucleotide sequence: TGTGCCAGCAGCTTAGCTAGAGTAGGGGAGCTGTTTTTT. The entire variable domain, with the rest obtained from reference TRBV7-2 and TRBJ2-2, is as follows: GAGVSQSPSNKVTEKGKDVELRCDPISGHTALYWYRQSLGQGLEFLIYFQGNSAPDKSGLPSDRFSAERTGGSVSTLTIQRTQQEDSAVYLCASSLARVGELFFGEGSRLTVL.

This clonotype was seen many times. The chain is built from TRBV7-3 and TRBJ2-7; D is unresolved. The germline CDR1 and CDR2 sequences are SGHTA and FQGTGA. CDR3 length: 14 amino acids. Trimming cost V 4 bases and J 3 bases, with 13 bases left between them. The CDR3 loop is CASSSLYRLYEQYF. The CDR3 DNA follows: TGTGCCAGCAGCTCCCTATATAGACTCTACGAGCAGTACTTC.

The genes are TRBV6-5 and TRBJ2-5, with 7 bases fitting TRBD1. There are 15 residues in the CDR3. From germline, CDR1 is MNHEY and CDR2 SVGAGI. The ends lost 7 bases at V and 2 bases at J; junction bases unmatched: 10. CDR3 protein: CASTLYRGRQETQYF. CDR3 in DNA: TGTGCCAGCACCCTCTACAGGGGACGGCAAGAGACCCAGTACTTC.

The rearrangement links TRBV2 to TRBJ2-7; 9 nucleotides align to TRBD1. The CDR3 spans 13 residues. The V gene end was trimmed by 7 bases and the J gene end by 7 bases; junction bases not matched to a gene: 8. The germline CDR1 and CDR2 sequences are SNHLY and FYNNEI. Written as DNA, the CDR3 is TGTGCCAGCACTAAACAGGGGGCTAGGGAGCAGTACTTC. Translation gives CASTKQGAREQYF.

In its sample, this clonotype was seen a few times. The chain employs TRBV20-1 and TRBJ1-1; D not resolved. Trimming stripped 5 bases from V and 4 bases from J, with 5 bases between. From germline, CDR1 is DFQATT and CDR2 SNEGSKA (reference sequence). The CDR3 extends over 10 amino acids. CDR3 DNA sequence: TGCAGTGCTCTTGGCACTGAAGCTTTCTTT. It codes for CSALGTEAFF.